Below, 30 T cell receptor beta chains from the same sample are listed, as sequenced in a study of beta chain features in type 1 diabetes. Their antigens remain unidentified. The entirety of the isolated RNA underwent reverse transcription, so expressed TCRB transcripts were sequenced. The table came from immunoSEQ multiplex PCR; TCRdb's copy has only in-frame clones and leaves some out. The sample consists of 600,000 to 700,000 clones, about an eighth of them appearing once. General study points: The study found moderately but significantly shorter TCRB CDR3s in all four CD4+ subsets of Type 1 diabetes patients.

Input material: naive CD4+ T cells from blood. All receptors come from a man aged 30-40 years with type 1 diabetes.

This clone turned up a few times. The chain is built from TRBV18 and TRBJ1-5, with D perhaps matching TRBD1 (6 bases). The CDR3 covers 15 residues. Germline V gene lookup returns CDR1 KGHSH and CDR2 LQKENI. Trimming removed 3 bases from V and 7 bases from J, with 16 bases in between. DNA of the CDR3: TGTGCCAGCTCACCTACGGGGGCCGGAACCCAGCCCCAGCATTTT. Its translation: CASSPTGAGTQPQHF.

The rearrangement links TRBV5-6 to TRBJ1-1; tentative D call: TRBD1 (6 bases). This CDR3 region has 15 residues. Germline CDR1 SGHDT, CDR2 YYEEEE. The V and J ends lost 2 bases and 0 bases respectively, with 11 bases between them. The CDR3 DNA is TGTGCCAGCAGCTTTGGGCAGGGGATGAACACTGAAGCTTTCTTT. Protein product: CASSFGQGMNTEAFF.

The V and J genes are TRBV7-8 and TRBJ2-1, with a weak D call TRBD1 (6 bases). The CDR3 consists of 15 residues. V lost 6 bases, J lost 0 bases, and 12 bases lay in between. The V gene's germline CDR1 is SGHVS and CDR2 FQNEAQ. The CDR3 DNA reads TGTGCCAGCAGATTCGACAGGTTCTCCTACAATGAGCAGTTCTTC. This sequence encodes CASRFDRFSYNEQFF.

The genes are TRBV4-1 and TRBJ1-1; D is ambiguous. V lost 2 bases, J lost 5 bases, and 12 bases lay in between. The CDR3 has 14 residues. Germline V gene lookup returns CDR1 MGHRA and CDR2 YSYEKL. As DNA, the CDR3 is TGCGCCAGCAGCCAACCCGGACGGCTGACTGAAGCTTTCTTT. Residues: CASSQPGRLTEAFF.

Written as DNA, the CDR3 is TGCGCCAGCAGCCAAGGGGCCAACAGGTTGCCTGAAGCTTTCTTT. This translates into CASSQGANRLPEAFF. This chain connects TRBV4-1 to TRBJ1-1; D perhaps matches TRBD1 (5 bases). Trimming cost V 1 base and J 6 bases, with 15 bases left between them. This CDR3 region has 15 residues. CDR1 is MGHRA and CDR2 is YSYEKL in the germline V gene.

The chain joins TRBV7-3 to TRBJ2-6, with 7 bases fitting TRBD1. The CDR3 covers 18 residues. Unmatched junction bases numbered 10, after V lost 5 bases and J lost 0 bases. Germline V lookup: CDR1 SGHTA, CDR2 FQGTGA. The CDR3 reads CASSPRRQGSSGANVLTF. CDR3 in DNA: TGTGCCAGCAGCCCACGTCGACAGGGTTCCTCTGGGGCCAACGTCCTGACTTTC.

J is TRBJ2-3 and V is TRBV5-6; D is undetermined. Germline V CDR1 and CDR2: SGHDT, YYEEEE. The CDR3 contains 19 residues. V dropped 2 bases and J dropped 3 bases, with 25 bases sitting between them. The CDR3 bases are TGTGCCAGCAGCTTCTACCGACGGAGAGAGCCTTCCCTAACAGATACGCAGTATTTT. Amino acid sequence: CASSFYRRREPSLTDTQYF. Filled out from reference TRBV5-6 and TRBJ2-3, the complete variable domain reads DAGVTQSPTHLIKTRGQQVTLRCSPKSGHDTVSWYQQALGQGPQFIFQYYEEEERQRGNFPDRFSGHQFPNYSSELNVNALLLGDSALYLCASSFYRRREPSLTDTQYFGPGTRLTVL.

This chain connects TRBV4-3 to TRBJ2-1; D is perhaps TRBD1 (5 bases). Germline values: CDR1 LGHNA, CDR2 YSLEER. The germline V and J ends were trimmed by 4 bases and 5 bases, with 12 bases remaining between them. The CDR3 runs to 14 residues. The CDR3 DNA follows: TGCGCCAGCAGCCTAGTTGGGGCCGACAATGAGCAGTTCTTC. It codes for CASSLVGADNEQFF.

The table lists this clone with a few counts. This chain uses TRBV6-6 with TRBJ1-1; 8 bases align to TRBD1. V was pared by 5 bases and J by 2 bases, with 4 bases of the junction left unmatched. The germline gives CDR1 MNHNY, CDR2 SVGAGI (reference sequence). The length of the CDR3 is 14 residues. DNA for the CDR3: TGTGCCAGCAGTATTTCAGGGGGCAACACTGAAGCTTTCTTT. It specifies CASSISGGNTEAFF.

V gene TRBV4-2 combines with J gene TRBJ2-1; possible D gene TRBD2, 7 bases. Trimming removed 4 bases from V and 15 bases from J, with 19 bases in between. Germline CDR1 and CDR2: LGHNA and YNFKEQ. The CDR3 is made up of 13 amino acids. The CDR3 bases are TGTGCCAGCAGCCCCCCCGGGGGGCCCGGGAGGTTCTTC. Protein product: CASSPPGGPGRFF.

This clone showed up just a few times. The rearrangement uses TRBV12-5 and TRBJ2-5, with TRBD1 matching over 9 bases. With 1 base clipped from V and 2 bases from J, the junction kept 5 bases outside the gene matches. The CDR3 covers 16 residues. Germline CDR1 is LGHNT and CDR2 is FRNRAP. CDR3 DNA sequence: TGTGCTAGTGGTTTGGCCTCGGGACAGGGACAAGAGACCCAGTACTTC. The encoded protein is CASGLASGQGQETQYF.

The rearrangement links TRBV4-2 to TRBJ1-4, with TRBD1 matching 8 bases. Germline CDR1 and CDR2: LGHNA and YNFKEQ. This CDR3 is 16 amino acids long. The ends lost 4 bases at V and 8 bases at J; junction bases unmatched: 12. CDR3 loop: CASSRPDRGGGEKLFF. DNA for the CDR3: TGTGCCAGCAGCCGCCCAGACAGGGGAGGTGGCGAAAAACTGTTTTTT.

The chain combines TRBV4-1 with TRBJ2-5; 7 nucleotides align to TRBD1. The CDR3 sequence is 15 residues long. Germline V gives CDR1 MGHRA, CDR2 YSYEKL. Trimming took 0 bases from V and 4 from J; bases not matched to a gene: 5. The CDR3 region is CASSQDGTGAETQYF. Written as DNA, the CDR3 is TGCGCCAGCAGCCAAGATGGAACAGGGGCAGAGACCCAGTACTTC.

This clone has only a few counts. This CDR3 is CASRMTGVLGPSHSPLHF. Here the CDR3 DNA reads TGTGCCAGTAGGATGACCGGGGTCCTCGGCCCGAGTCATTCACCCCTCCACTTT. J is TRBJ1-6 and V is TRBV19; D is ambiguous. The CDR3 consists of 18 residues. Germline CDR1 reads LNHDA; CDR2 reads SQIVND (reference sequence). Trimming removed 6 bases at V and 8 bases at J, with 26 bases between.

This clone occurred a few times. The V and J genes are TRBV7-9 and TRBJ2-1, with 8 bases that match TRBD2. The germline CDR1 and CDR2 sequences are SEHNR and FQNEAQ (reference sequence). The V segment lost 1 base and the J segment 6 bases; nucleotides outside the gene matches: 5. The CDR3 consists of 15 residues. CDR3 nucleotide sequence: TGTGCCAGCAGCTTAGGGGTAGCGGGGATCAATGAGCAGTTCTTC. Translating gives CASSLGVAGINEQFF.

The rearrangement uses TRBV12-5 and TRBJ2-5; D unclear. V shed 1 base and J shed 5 bases, with 2 bases lying between them. The CDR3 covers 11 residues. From germline, CDR1 is LGHNT and CDR2 FRNRAP. CDR3 amino acids: CASGLDETQYF. CDR3 coding DNA: TGTGCTAGTGGTTTGGACGAGACCCAGTACTTC. Full variable domain (remainder filled in from reference TRBV12-5 and TRBJ2-5): DARVTQTPRHKVTEMGQEVTMRCQPILGHNTVFWYRQTMMQGLELLAYFRNRAPLDDSGMPKDRFSAEMPDATLATLKIQPSEPRDSAVYFCASGLDETQYFGPGTRLLVL.

V and J are TRBV7-2 and TRBJ2-6; D is undetermined. CDR3 length: 15 amino acids. V shed 5 bases and J shed 1 base, with 9 bases lying between them. The germline V gene has CDR1 SGHTA and CDR2 FQGNSA. In DNA form, the CDR3 reads TGTGCCAGCAGCCCCCTAACTTCTGGGGCCAACGTCCTGACTTTC. This sequence encodes CASSPLTSGANVLTF. Full variable domain (missing parts from reference TRBV7-2 and TRBJ2-6): GAGVSQSPSNKVTEKGKDVELRCDPISGHTALYWYRQSLGQGLEFLIYFQGNSAPDKSGLPSDRFSAERTGGSVSTLTIQRTQQEDSAVYLCASSPLTSGANVLTFGAGSRLTVL.

This clone was found a few times. The V and J genes are TRBV30 and TRBJ1-5, with D perhaps matching TRBD1 (6 bases). CDR1 is GTSNPN and CDR2 is SVGIG in the germline V gene (reference sequence). V was clipped by 1 base and J by 7 bases, with 14 bases between them. The CDR3 length is 14 residues. The DNA for the CDR3 is TGTGCCTGGAGTGAAAACAGGGAGGACCAGCCCCAGCATTTT. As protein: CAWSENREDQPQHF.

This chain joins TRBV5-1 and TRBJ2-5; D is undetermined. Per the germline V gene, CDR1 is SGHRS and CDR2 is YFSETQ. CDR3 size: 14 residues. Trimming stripped 5 bases from V and 7 bases from J, with 18 bases between. CDR3 bases: TGCGCCAGCAGGGATAACCCGCCAAGCGTGACCCAGTACTTC. It is translated as CASRDNPPSVTQYF.

In DNA, the CDR3 is TGTGCCAGCTCACCACCAGAGCCCTATGGCTACACCTTC. Its protein product is CASSPPEPYGYTF. The chain joins TRBV18 to TRBJ1-2; D ambiguous. The V end lost 0 bases, the J end lost 4 bases, and 6 bases lay between the germline ends. CDR1 is KGHSH, CDR2 LQKENI, per germline. CDR3 length equals 13 residues.

This clone was found a few times. The chain couples TRBV4-2 to TRBJ2-1, with 9 bases matching TRBD2. The V and J ends lost 4 bases and 9 bases, in that order; junction bases with no gene match: 19. Germline assignment: CDR1 LGHNA and CDR2 YNFKEQ. The CDR3 has 18 amino acids. DNA of the CDR3: TGTGCCAGCAGCCTTTCGGAGCTAGCGGGGACTTTTGTCCCTGAGCAGTTCTTC. Amino acid sequence: CASSLSELAGTFVPEQFF.

The J gene is TRBJ2-7, the V gene TRBV28, with D possibly being TRBD1 (6 bases). Deletions cut 0 bases from V and 3 bases from J, with 21 bases between. This CDR3 has 18 amino acids. Germline V gene sequence: CDR1 MDHEN, CDR2 SYDVKM. The CDR3 sequence: CASSLWSGRGFSFYEQYF. DNA of the CDR3: TGTGCCAGCAGTTTATGGTCGGGAAGGGGGTTCTCCTTCTACGAGCAGTACTTC. The full variable domain, rest sourced from reference TRBV28 and TRBJ2-7, is DVKVTQSSRYLVKRTGEKVFLECVQDMDHENMFWYRQDPGLGLRLIYFSYDVKMKEKGDIPEGYSVSREKKERFSLILESASTNQTSMYLCASSLWSGRGFSFYEQYFGPGTRLTVT.

This chain joins TRBV7-2 and TRBJ2-1; D may be TRBD2 (6 bases). CDR3 size: 14 residues. V was cut by 2 bases and J by 3 bases, with 8 bases left in between. Germline V gene data show CDR1 as SGHTA and CDR2 as FQGNSA. CDR3 loop: CASSLRLVYNEQFF. CDR3 DNA sequence: TGTGCCAGCAGCTTACGACTAGTCTACAATGAGCAGTTCTTC. Complete variable domain (other parts from reference TRBV7-2 and TRBJ2-1): GAGVSQSPSNKVTEKGKDVELRCDPISGHTALYWYRQSLGQGLEFLIYFQGNSAPDKSGLPSDRFSAERTGGSVSTLTIQRTQQEDSAVYLCASSLRLVYNEQFFGPGTRLTVL.

This clone was seen only a few times. The genes are TRBV7-9 and TRBJ1-3, with D unclear. V was clipped by 2 bases and J by 0 bases, with 11 bases between them. Per germline, CDR1 SEHNR and CDR2 FQNEAQ (reference sequence). This CDR3 comprises 16 residues. CDR3 in DNA: TGTGCCAGCAGCTTACGACTCAGCGACTCTGGAAACACCATATATTTT. This translates into CASSLRLSDSGNTIYF.

This clone occurred a few times. Other nucleotide sequences from this sample produce the same CDR3. This chain links TRBV29-1 with TRBJ2-5; the match to TRBD1 covers 7 bases. Germline values: CDR1 SQVTM, CDR2 ANQGSEA. The V segment lost 4 bases and the J segment 4 bases; nucleotides outside the gene matches: 3. The CDR3 extends over 12 amino acids. CDR3 loop: CSVGGGGETQYF. Here the CDR3 DNA reads TGCAGCGTTGGAGGGGGCGGAGAGACCCAGTACTTC.

The chain employs TRBV11-2 and TRBJ2-3; unclear D gene. The germline V gene has CDR1 SGHAT and CDR2 FQNNGV. V was pared by 2 bases and J by 4 bases, with 10 bases between. There are 14 residues in the CDR3. The CDR3 spells CASSLTGGADTQYF. For the CDR3, the DNA is TGTGCCAGCAGCTTAACTGGTGGCGCAGATACGCAGTATTTT.

The chain couples TRBV28 to TRBJ1-5, with D unresolved. Germline V gene sequence: CDR1 MDHEN, CDR2 SYDVKM. The CDR3 has 15 amino acids. Trimming removed 1 base from V and 2 bases from J, with 9 bases in between. The CDR3 here is CASSLSGLGNQPQHF. The CDR3 bases are TGTGCCAGCAGTTTATCAGGTTTGGGCAATCAGCCCCAGCATTTT.

V is TRBV29-1 and J is TRBJ1-2; D may be TRBD1 (5 bases). Trimming cost V 4 bases and J 4 bases, with 13 bases left between them. The CDR3 is 13 residues long. CDR1 and CDR2 from the germline V gene are SQVTM and ANQGSEA. The chain's CDR3 is CSVGTLRGYGYTF. The CDR3 nucleotides read TGCAGCGTTGGTACCTTAAGGGGCTATGGCTACACCTTC.

In its sample, this clone was seen a few times. The chain uses TRBV7-2 and TRBJ2-5; D gene ambiguous. This CDR3 spans 13 amino acids. CDR1 is SGHTA and CDR2 is FQGNSA in the germline V gene. V dropped 4 bases and J dropped 3 bases, with 9 bases sitting between them. The CDR3 DNA follows: TGTGCCAGCAGCTCCGCTGGAGAAGAGACCCAGTACTTC. Its translation is CASSSAGEETQYF.

This clone was seen a handful of times. The rearrangement joins TRBV7-2 to TRBJ2-1, with 11 nucleotides matching TRBD1. Germline loops: CDR1 SGHTA, CDR2 FQGNSA. The CDR3 contains 14 residues. V shed 5 bases, J shed 9 bases, and the junction held 6 bases outside the gene matches. CDR3 sequence (DNA): TGTGCCAGCAGCCCCTGGACAGGGGGCGTTGAGCAGTTCTTC. Protein sequence: CASSPWTGGVEQFF.